This paragraph reports one T cell receptor (beta chain). The antigen is not known. With V trimmed by 5 bases and J by 0 bases, 9 bases remained unmatched. This CDR3 contains 17 residues. Germline V gene data show CDR1 as SGHDT and CDR2 as YYEEEE. The sample is drawn from a study of beta chain features in type 1 diabetes. About the study: Over all samples combined, about 100,000,000 sorted cells were examined. Whole-study findings and limits: Moderate yet significant TCRB CDR3 shortening was seen in Type 1 diabetes patients in all four CD4+ subsets. It was among patients, rather than healthy donors, that naive, central memory and Treg TCRB repertoires appeared more similar.

Isolated RNA was reverse transcribed in full, so expressed TCRB transcripts were sequenced. The repertoire was sequenced with immunoSEQ multiplex PCR; TCRdb's copy has only in-frame clones and lacks some. The sample has just over 15,000 clones, 55% to 70% seen once. This clonotype was obtained from a man aged 25 to 45 with type 1 diabetes. The chain recombines TRBV5-6 with TRBJ2-2; 8 bases are a match to TRBD2. The sequenced sample was Tregs from blood. DNA of the CDR3: TGTGCCAGCAGGCTGGGGCTAGCGGGTTCGAACACCGGGGAGCTGTTTTTT. Protein: CASRLGLAGSNTGELFF.